Sequencing of this T cell receptor beta chain was carried out in a study of response to subunit inactivated influenza vaccine. TCRdb reprocessed the RT-PCR reads with MiXCR, giving one entry per CDR3 protein. Among 500,000 to 550,000 distinct CDR3 sequences, approximately 22% were seen once, and the ten largest hold about 3%. Findings and limits, study-wide: The authors suggested that few new T cells are recruited per seasonal influenza vaccination.

The table lists this clonotype with a few counts. Antigen: not known. This CDR3 is built from 15 residues. From germline, CDR1 is MNHEY and CDR2 SVGEGT. The V gene end was trimmed by 2 bases and the J gene end by 12 bases; junction bases not matched to a gene: 6. These same records also appear under a second study, on T cells expressing NK-cell markers. This second study says: Researchers built TCR beta cDNA using 5'RACE template switching with UMIs. Dominant NKG2C+ clonotypes accounted for about 1.0-8% of CD8+ T cells in six or seven donors. Whether expanded NKG2C+ T cell clones were HCMV-specific remained unclear.

The chain carries TRBV6-2 or TRBV6-3 and TRBJ2-1; 14 positions agree with TRBD2. This TCR was sampled from a middle-aged man who received an inactivated influenza vaccine. This specimen consisted of CD4+ T cells sorted from PBMCs, obtained about 13 days after vaccination. The CDR3 nucleotides read TGTGCCAGCAGTTACAGTGGACTAGCGGGAGGAGGGCAGTTCTTC. It encodes CASSYSGLAGGGQFF.